The 11 T cell receptor beta chains presented below share a single source sample, sequenced in a study of blood T cell repertoires in COVID-19. Libraries were prepared by immunoSEQ multiplex PCR; TCRdb keeps only in-frame clonotypes and omits some of them. The sample yields about 370,000 clones, approximately 92% seen once. Sequencing was performed on PBMCs or T cells enriched from blood (not recorded which). These receptors were obtained from a man younger than 35 who had recovered from COVID-19.

This clone has only one observation. This chain links TRBV28 with TRBJ1-5; 7 positions match TRBD1. Germline trimming cut 3 bases from V and 1 base from J; bases unmatched to any gene: 3. This CDR3 spans 15 amino acids. The germline V gene encodes CDR1 MDHEN and CDR2 SYDVKM. The CDR3: CASSFPDRSNQPQHF. In nucleotides, the CDR3 is TGTGCCAGCAGTTTTCCGGACAGGAGCAATCAGCCCCAGCATTTT.

This clone has only a few counts. The V gene is TRBV28, the J gene TRBJ2-1; D possibly corresponds to TRBD2 (5 bases). Trimming cost V 6 bases and J 4 bases, with 19 bases left between them. In germline, CDR1 is MDHEN, CDR2 SYDVKM. This CDR3 has 16 amino acids. CDR3 in amino acids: CASSPRMGAKYNEQFF. The CDR3 DNA reads TGTGCCAGCAGCCCCCGGATGGGAGCGAAATACAATGAGCAGTTCTTC.

The gene calls are TRBV6-6 and TRBJ1-2; 7 bases line up with TRBD1. The germline V gene has CDR1 MNHNY and CDR2 SVGAGI (reference sequence). The CDR3 is 13 residues long. The ends lost 7 bases at V and 7 bases at J; junction bases unmatched: 9. The CDR3: CASNQGGVSGYTF. Here the CDR3 DNA reads TGTGCCAGCAACCAAGGGGGCGTCTCTGGCTACACCTTC.

The rearrangement uses TRBV3-1 (or the pseudogene TRBV3-2) and TRBJ1-1; D is uncertain. Germline values: CDR1 LGHDT, CDR2 YNNKEL (reference sequence). The V end was cut by 4 bases, the J end by 7 bases, with 10 bases between. This CDR3 comprises 12 residues. The CDR3 DNA is TGTGCCAGCAGCCGCGTAGGACTTGAAGCTTTCTTT. This gives the protein CASSRVGLEAFF.

V and J are TRBV5-1 and TRBJ2-5, with TRBD2 matching over 13 bases. CDR3 length equals 15 residues. V gave up 2 bases and J gave up 4 bases; unmatched junction bases: 2. Germline CDR1 SGHRS, CDR2 YFSETQ. The CDR3 DNA reads as TGCGCCAGCAGCTTACTAGCGGGAGGGGGAGAGACCCAGTACTTC. The encoded protein is CASSLLAGGGETQYF.

The chain couples TRBV27 to TRBJ1-2, with D hard to call. V dropped 4 bases and J dropped 1 base, with 7 bases sitting between them. The germline V gene encodes CDR1 MNHEY and CDR2 SMNVEV (reference sequence). The CDR3 runs 13 residues. The CDR3 sequence: CASSWASNYGYTF. The CDR3, as DNA: TGTGCCAGCAGTTGGGCAAGTAACTATGGCTACACCTTC.

The genes are TRBV6-6 and TRBJ2-3; possibly TRBD2 for D (5 bases). The germline V gene encodes CDR1 MNHNY and CDR2 SVGAGI (reference sequence). Deletions cut 6 bases from V and 1 base from J, with 8 bases between. The CDR3 contains 13 residues. CDR3 nucleotides: TGTGCCAGCAGGGGAGTCGGCACAGATACGCAGTATTTT. Translating gives CASRGVGTDTQYF.

Details on this clone: Other nucleotide sequences from this sample produce the same CDR3. The CDR3 DNA is TGTGCCAGCAGCTTAGGGAGGAACACTGAAGCTTTCTTT. Translated: CASSLGRNTEAFF. The chain couples TRBV7-2 to TRBJ1-1; D gene uncertain. The germline CDR1 and CDR2 sequences are SGHTA and FQGNSA. Trimming left V 1 base short and J 1 base short, with 4 bases between. The length of the CDR3 is 13 residues.

The chain carries TRBV5-4 and TRBJ1-1; D is unresolved. Germline V gene data show CDR1 as SGHNT and CDR2 as YYREEE (reference sequence). The CDR3 totals 13 residues. The V end lost 4 bases, the J end lost 12 bases, and 19 bases lay between the germline ends. CDR3 protein: CASSPAGVDVTFF. For the CDR3, the DNA is TGTGCCAGCAGCCCCGCGGGCGTGGATGTGACTTTCTTT. Looking up the rest from reference TRBV5-4 and TRBJ1-1 gives the full variable domain: ETGVTQSPTHLIKTRGQQVTLRCSSQSGHNTVSWYQQALGQGPQFIFQYYREEENGRGNFPPRFSGLQFPNYSSELNVNALELDDSALYLCASSPAGVDVTFFGQGTRLTVV.

The genes are TRBV7-9 and TRBJ2-7; 10 bases match TRBD2. CDR1 is SEHNR, CDR2 FQNEAQ, per germline (reference sequence). After removal of 4 bases from V and 6 bases from J, the junction contained 9 bases not matched to a gene. The length of the CDR3 is 15 residues. In nucleotides, the CDR3 is TGTGCCAGCAGCTACACCGGGACTAGCGATATCGAGCAGTACTTC. This codes for CASSYTGTSDIEQYF.

This sequence joins TRBV14 and TRBJ1-1; D call uncertain. Germline V lookup: CDR1 SGHDN, CDR2 FVKESK. Trimming took 1 base from V and 1 from J, leaving 13 bases between them. The CDR3 runs to 16 residues. The CDR3 is CASSQVVSPRNTEAFF. CDR3 nucleotides: TGTGCCAGCAGCCAAGTCGTATCCCCCAGGAACACTGAAGCTTTCTTT.